The 32 T cell receptor delta chains below all came from one sample that was sequenced in a study of gamma-delta T cells after stem cell transplantation. TCRdb re-called clones from the RT-PCR reads via CATT. The sample has about 710 delta-chain clones, about 6% seen once. The sample comprised gamma-delta T cells. These receptors were obtained from a human donor. It is not recorded whose cells these are; they may come from a transplant donor.

This clone came up a few times. It may be a read error: a sequence one base away is much more abundant. This sequence joins TRDV2 and TRDJ1; 12 bases are shared with TRDD3. V shed 4 bases and J 6 bases; nucleotides not matched to a gene: 23. The CDR3 is made up of 20 amino acids. Germline V gene sequence: CDR1 GEAIGNYY, CDR2 EKD. For the CDR3, the DNA is TGTGCCTGTGAACTCTTGCCAGGACTCCTGGGGGATACGGGGGCAAATAAACTCATCTTT. It is translated as CACELLPGLLGDTGANKLIF.

This clone has just a few counts. One base separates it from a far larger clone, so it is likely a read error. Other DNA sequences from this sample encode an identical CDR3 as well. The rearrangement uses TRDV2 and TRDJ1; 12 positions agree with TRDD3. V was pared by 3 bases and J by 5 bases, with 15 bases of the junction left unmatched. Germline CDR1 GEAIGNYY, CDR2 EKD. The CDR3 contains 18 residues. This CDR3 reads CACDAVLGDTKWTDKLIF. The DNA of the CDR3 is TGTGCCTGTGACGCAGTACTGGGGGATACAAAGTGGACTGATAAACTCATCTTT.

In its sample, this clone was seen a few times. A read error likely explains why the TCRdb protein, taken from a much larger clone, differs from this DNA's translation at residue 3; the protein shown is translated from the DNA. In DNA, the CDR3 is TGTGCAGTAAGCGTCCTCCTACCAAGAGATTGGGGGATACGAGATCAACCGTACACCGATAAACTCATCTTT. It translates to CAVSVLLPRDWGIRDQPYTDKLIF. The rearrangement links TRAV29/DV5 to TRDJ1; 11 bases are a match to TRDD3. The CDR3 is made up of 24 amino acids. Looked up from germline, CDR1 is NSMFDY and CDR2 is ISSIKDK.

Concerning this clone itself: A read error likely explains this, since a far larger clone differs by one base. J is TRDJ1 and V is TRDV1; 10 nucleotides match TRDD3. V lost 1 base and J lost 0; bases outside the gene matches: 29. CDR1 is TSWWSYY, CDR2 QGS, per germline. CDR3 length equals 25 residues. The CDR3 protein is CALGEPQPTGPSRVGDTVDTDKLIF. CDR3 nucleotide sequence: TGTGCTCTTGGGGAACCCCAGCCCACCGGGCCTTCCCGGGTGGGGGATACTGTCGACACCGATAAACTCATCTTT.

Worth noting for this clone: The TCRdb protein comes from a much larger clone and disagrees with this DNA's translation at residue 9, likely due to a read error; the protein given here is derived from the DNA. The gene calls are TRDV2 and TRDJ1; TRDD3 matches 7 bases. The length of the CDR3 is 18 residues. Germline assignment: CDR1 GEAIGNYY and CDR2 EKD. V was clipped by 3 bases and J by 0 bases; unmatched bases: 15. The CDR3 region has the DNA TGTGCCTGTGACGCCTTACTGGGGAATACGGAGTACACCGATAAACTCATCTTT. As protein: CACDALLGNTEYTDKLIF.

This clone has just a few counts. One junction end disagrees with the germline gene, perhaps due to a read error. The V gene is TRDV2, the J gene TRDJ3; 10 nucleotides agree with TRDD3. This CDR3 is 19 amino acids long. Germline V gene lookup returns CDR1 GEAIGNYY and CDR2 EKD. The CDR3 reads CACDTILGDSSSDTRQLFF. CDR3 nucleotides: TGTGCCTGTGACACCATCCTGGGGGATAGCTCCTCGGACACCCGACAGCTGTTTTTC.

This clone has more than one count but fewer than ten. TCRdb's protein, taken from a much larger clone, differs from this DNA's translation at residue 13, likely owing to a read error; the protein displayed comes from the DNA. This chain links TRAV29/DV5 with TRDJ1; TRDD3 matches at 8 bases. Germline V gene lookup returns CDR1 NSMFDY and CDR2 ISSIKDK. After removal of 0 bases from V and 0 bases from J, the junction contained 31 bases not matched to a gene. CDR3 length: 24 amino acids. CDR3 sequence reads: CAASVLLPRDWGMRDQPYTDKLIF. The CDR3, as DNA: TGTGCAGCAAGCGTCCTCCTACCAAGAGATTGGGGGATGCGAGATCAACCGTACACCGATAAACTCATCTTT. The full variable domain, in which reference TRAV29/DV5 and TRDJ1 provide the parts outside the CDR3, is DQQVKQNSPSLSVQEGRISILNCDYTNSMFDYFLWYKKYPAEGPTFLISISSIKDKNEDGRFTVFLNKSAKHLSLHIVPSQPGDSAVYFCAASVLLPRDWGMRDQPYTDKLIFGKGTRVTVEP.

This clone is judged medium-sized. This likely traces to a read error, being one base from a far larger clone. V usage is TRDV2 and J usage is TRDJ3; 11 bases align to TRDD3. The CDR3 sequence is 19 residues long. Germline V gene sequence: CDR1 GEAIGNYY, CDR2 EKD. V was clipped by 0 bases and J by 2 bases; unmatched bases: 5. CDR3 residues: CACDTILGDSPWDTRQMFF. Here the CDR3 DNA reads TGTGCCTGTGACACCATACTGGGGGATAGCCCCTGGGACACCCGACAGATGTTTTTC.

Worth noting for this clone: The junction departs from germline at one end; a sequencing error may be responsible. V and J are TRDV2 and TRDJ3; 8 positions match TRDD3. The CDR3 totals 19 residues. CDR1 is GEAIGNYY and CDR2 is EKD in the germline V gene. The CDR3 spells CACDTLPGDSSLDTRQMFF. In nucleotides, the CDR3 is TGTGCCTGTGACACCCTCCCGGGGGATAGCTCCTTGGACACCCGACAGATGTTTTTC.

This clone was counted a few times. This likely came from a read error, as a far larger clone is one base away. The identical CDR3 is also encoded by other nucleotide sequences in the sample. The gene calls are TRDV2 and TRDJ1; the match to TRDD3 covers 10 bases. Germline-derived CDR1 and CDR2 are GEAIGNYY and EKD. The CDR3 has 19 residues. CDR3 residues: CACDTVLLGDIGDVRKLIF. The CDR3 DNA follows: TGTGCCTGCGACACCGTACTTCTGGGGGATATCGGGGACGTCCGTAAACTCATCTTT.

This clone has more than one count but fewer than ten. A far larger clone is just one base off, so this is likely a read error. This same CDR3 is encoded by further DNA sequences in the sample. This chain joins TRAV29/DV5 and TRDJ1, with 12 bases identical to TRDD3. The V and J ends lost 0 bases and 3 bases, in that order; junction bases with no gene match: 12. The CDR3 covers 18 residues. Germline V gene data show CDR1 as NSMFDY and CDR2 as ISSIKDK. The CDR3 reads CAASAPLGDTGLADKLIF. CDR3 nucleotides: TGTGCAGCAAGCGCTCCACTGGGGGATACAGGCCTGGCCGATAAACTCATCTTT.

Details on this clone: The protein recorded in TCRdb matches a much larger clone and deviates from this DNA's translation at residue 3, suggesting a read error; the protein here is obtained by translating the DNA. The genes are TRDV2 and TRDJ1; 7 nucleotides line up with TRDD3. The CDR3 spans 19 residues. The germline CDR1 and CDR2 sequences are GEAIGNYY and EKD. CDR3 DNA sequence: TGTGCCGGTGACACCGTAGCAGGATACGGTCTTCCGTACACCGATAAACTCATCTTT. This codes for CAGDTVAGYGLPYTDKLIF.

By frequency in the sample, this clone is large. This rearrangement joins TRDV2 to TRDJ1; 8 bases map to TRDD3. The J segment lost 2 bases and the V segment lost 4 bases, leaving 5 bases of the junction unmatched. This CDR3 spans 14 amino acids. Germline values: CDR1 GEAIGNYY, CDR2 EKD. CDR3 residues: CACDFLGDTDKLIF. CDR3 nucleotide sequence: TGTGCCTGTGATTTTTTGGGGGATACCGATAAACTCATCTTT.

This clone occurred a few times. Translating this DNA gives a protein that differs at residue 7 from the TCRdb one, which belongs to a much larger clone; a read error is likely, and the protein shown is this translation. The rearrangement joins TRDV2 to TRDJ1, with 10 nucleotides matching TRDD3. This CDR3 contains 19 residues. Losses at the gene ends were 0 bases for V and 7 bases for J; bases not matched to a gene: 19. Germline V gives CDR1 GEAIGNYY, CDR2 EKD. This chain's CDR3 is CACDTVFLGDIGDVRKLIF. The CDR3 coding sequence is TGTGCCTGTGACACCGTATTTCTGGGGGATATCGGGGACGTCCGTAAACTCATCTTT.

With regard to this clone: The likely explanation is a read error, given a far larger clone one base away. The chain carries TRDV2 and TRDJ3; 12 positions agree with TRDD3. The germline CDR1 and CDR2 sequences are GEAIGNYY and EKD. The CDR3 contains 20 residues. CDR3 region: CACDTVLGDTPSWGTRQMFF. CDR3 nucleotide sequence: TGTGCCTGTGACACCGTACTGGGGGATACCCCCTCCTGGGGCACCCGACAGATGTTTTTC.

By proportion, this clone is medium-sized. CDR3 bases: TGTGCCTGTGACACCGGAAGTCTGGGGGATATCGGGGACGGCCGTAAACTCATCTTT. It is translated as CACDTGSLGDIGDGRKLIF. The chain couples TRDV2 to TRDJ1; TRDD3 agrees at 10 bases. Since TCRdb gives no J gene, matching the DNA to germline was used here to assign it. Germline CDR1 is GEAIGNYY and CDR2 is EKD. After removal of 0 bases from V and 7 bases from J, the junction contained 19 bases not matched to a gene. The CDR3 has 19 residues.

Points on this clone: This DNA translates differently at residue 4 from the TCRdb protein, which is that of a much larger clone; a read error is likely, and the protein shown is the DNA's own translation. The V and J genes are TRDV2 and TRDJ1, with 8 positions matching TRDD3. The germline V gene has CDR1 GEAIGNYY and CDR2 EKD. The CDR3 totals 16 residues. The CDR3: CACGTVGGSYTDKLIF. Here the CDR3 DNA reads TGTGCCTGTGGCACCGTTGGGGGATCGTACACCGATAAACTCATCTTT.

The rearrangement uses TRDV2 and TRDJ1, with a tentative D call TRDD3 (5 bases). As TCRdb names no J gene, one was assigned here on the basis of a DNA match to germline. Germline V lookup: CDR1 GEAIGNYY, CDR2 EKD. V lost 0 bases and J lost 3, with 25 bases in between. The CDR3 length is 19 residues. The CDR3 protein is CACDTGNGRVDRKADKLIF. DNA of the CDR3: TGTGCCTGTGACACCGGTAACGGGCGGGTGGATAGAAAGGCCGATAAACTCATCTTT.

About this clone: This likely stems from a read error, as it lies one base from a far larger clone. Here the V gene is TRDV1, but the J gene went uncalled; the tabulated D call, TRDD3, remains unverified against the DNA. The CDR3 totals 23 residues. CDR1 is TSWWSYY and CDR2 is QGS in the germline V gene. The CDR3 sequence: CALGPSGYAPPWGIRSYTDKLIF. CDR3 in DNA: TGTGCTCTTGGGCCGTCCGGCTACGCCCCTCCATGGGGGATACGATCCTACACCGATAAGCTCATCTTT.

This clone counts as hyperexpanded. In the same sample, other DNA sequences code for this CDR3. The J gene is TRDJ1, the V gene TRDV2; 9 bases match TRDD3. The germline CDR1 and CDR2 sequences are GEAIGNYY and EKD. CDR3 length: 16 residues. V lost 0 bases, J lost 0 bases, and 4 bases stayed unmatched. CDR3 nucleotides: TGTGCCTGTGACACCCTGGGGGATTTGTACACCGATAAACTCATCTTT. Protein sequence: CACDTLGDLYTDKLIF.

The sample holds a few counts of this clone. TCRdb assigns this DNA the protein of a much larger clone, which departs from its translation at residue 9; this likely reflects a read error, and the protein shown comes from translating the DNA. This CDR3 reads CACDTIGASDKLIF. In DNA form, the CDR3 reads TGTGCCTGTGATACGATAGGGGCCTCCGATAAACTCATCTTT. This chain uses TRDV2 with TRDJ1; unclear D gene. This CDR3 has 14 residues. V was pared by 4 bases and J by 3 bases, with 14 bases between. Germline V CDR1 and CDR2: GEAIGNYY, EKD.

In its sample, this clone was seen a few times. The protein recorded in TCRdb matches a much larger clone and deviates from this DNA's translation at residue 3, suggesting a read error; the protein here is obtained by translating the DNA. The chain carries TRDV2 and TRDJ1; 13 bases line up with TRDD3. The CDR3 extends over 19 amino acids. Germline-derived CDR1 and CDR2 are GEAIGNYY and EKD. DNA of the CDR3: TGTGCCCGTGACACGTACTGGGGGATACGGCGTGAGTACACCGATAAACTCATCTTT. Protein: CARDTYWGIRREYTDKLIF.

This clone ranks as large (0.1 to 1%). Other DNA sequences in this sample translate to the same CDR3. The gene calls are TRDV2 and TRDJ1; tentatively, D is TRDD3 (5 bases). CDR3 length: 15 residues. V lost 3 bases, J lost 0 bases, and 13 bases lay in between. Germline loops: CDR1 GEAIGNYY, CDR2 EKD. In DNA form, the CDR3 reads TGTGCCTGTGACGGTGTGGGATTATACACCGATAAACTCATCTTT. Amino acid sequence: CACDGVGLYTDKLIF.

This clone is large by share. The rearrangement uses TRDV1 and TRDJ1; D is undetermined. The CDR3 has 13 amino acids. Per the germline V gene, CDR1 is TSWWSYY and CDR2 is QGS. V was pared by 2 bases and J by 5 bases, with 9 bases between. The CDR3 sequence: CALGEETGDKLIF. CDR3 nucleotide sequence: TGTGCTCTTGGGGAAGAGACGGGGGATAAACTCATCTTT.

As concerns this clone: Given a far larger clone just one base away, this is likely a sequencing read error. The same CDR3 also results from other DNA sequences found in this sample. The rearrangement links TRDV1 to TRDJ1, with 10 bases that match TRDD3. Trimming cost V 1 base and J 2 bases; bases outside gene matches: 31. Germline values: CDR1 TSWWSYY, CDR2 QGS. The CDR3 extends over 25 amino acids. CDR3 sequence: CALGEPQPTGPSWVGDTVDTDKLIF. Written as DNA, the CDR3 is TGTGCTCTTGGGGAACCCCAGCCCACCGGGCCTTCCTGGGTGGGGGATACTGTCGATACCGATAAACTCATCTTT.

This clone is medium-sized. A single base is all that separates this from a far larger clone, so a read error is likely. The chain links TRDV2 to TRDJ1; 7 bases are shared with TRDD3. No J segment appears in TCRdb, so it was assigned here by matching the sequence to germline. V shed 0 bases, J shed 0 bases, and the junction held 6 bases outside the gene matches. Germline V gene sequence: CDR1 GEAIGNYY, CDR2 EKD. This CDR3 comprises 16 residues. The CDR3 here is CACDTRGDLYTDKLIF. The CDR3 region has the DNA TGTGCCTGTGACACCCGGGGGGATTTGTACACCGATAAACTCATCTTT.

This clone is medium-sized by share. The gene calls are TRDV2 and TRDJ1; 7 bases line up with TRDD3. With 0 bases clipped from V and 0 bases from J, the junction kept 24 bases outside the gene matches. CDR3 length equals 22 residues. CDR1 and CDR2 from the germline V gene are GEAIGNYY and EKD. This CDR3 reads CACDTVFPTSRGMGGDTDKLIF. CDR3 nucleotide sequence: TGTGCCTGTGACACCGTTTTCCCTACCTCGCGGGGGATGGGAGGCGACACCGATAAACTCATCTTT.

This clone came up a few times. With only one base between it and a far larger clone, this is likely a read error. The same CDR3 also results from other DNA sequences found in this sample. V and J are TRDV1 and TRDJ1; 13 bases are shared with TRDD3. The germline gives CDR1 TSWWSYY, CDR2 QGS. V lost 0 bases and J lost 14; bases outside the gene matches: 30. This CDR3 has 22 amino acids. The CDR3 region is CALGELPSAEQYWGIRRWELIF. Written as DNA, the CDR3 is TGTGCTCTTGGGGAACTACCCTCCGCGGAACAGTACTGGGGGATACGCCGTTGGGAGCTTATCTTT.

The chain is built from TRDV2 and TRDJ1; TRDD3 might be the D (6 bases). In the absence of a J gene in TCRdb, the DNA was matched to germline to assign it here. Germline-derived CDR1 and CDR2 are GEAIGNYY and EKD. The CDR3 consists of 18 residues. V was cut by 3 bases and J by 2 bases, with 24 bases left in between. This chain's CDR3 is CACDARGDEQGETDKLIF. The CDR3, as DNA: TGTGCCTGTGACGCTAGGGGGGACGAACAGGGGGAGACCGATAAACTCATCTTT.

The table lists this clone with a few counts. This chain links TRDV2 with TRDJ1, with 8 bases identical to TRDD3. CDR3 length: 17 residues. The V segment lost 3 bases and the J segment 0 bases; nucleotides outside the gene matches: 11. CDR1 GEAIGNYY and CDR2 EKD come from the germline V gene. This chain's CDR3 is CACDGLLGAPNTDKLIF. In DNA, the CDR3 is TGTGCCTGTGACGGACTACTGGGGGCCCCCAACACCGATAAACTCATCTTT.

For this clone: TCRdb records a much larger clone's protein for this DNA, with a difference at residues 7 and 12 that likely arises from a read error; the protein given is the translation of the DNA. The J gene is TRDJ3, the V gene TRDV2, with D possibly being TRDD3 (6 bases). This CDR3 has 18 amino acids. Per germline, CDR1 GEAIGNYY and CDR2 EKD. The CDR3 nucleotides read TGTGCCTGTGACCCCGTTCCTGGGGTCTCCTGGTACACCCGACAGATGTTTTTC. Translation gives CACDPVPGVSWYTRQMFF.

As regards this clone: TCRdb's protein for this DNA is that of a much larger clone and differs from the translation at residue 14, likely a read error; the protein shown is the DNA translation. CDR3 loop: CACDTVESGTANTNKLIF. The CDR3 DNA reads TGTGCCTGTGACACCGTAGAATCGGGGACTGCGAACACCAATAAACTCATCTTT. This rearrangement joins TRDV2 to TRDJ1; possibly TRDD3 for D (5 bases). The germline gives CDR1 GEAIGNYY, CDR2 EKD. The CDR3 has 18 residues.